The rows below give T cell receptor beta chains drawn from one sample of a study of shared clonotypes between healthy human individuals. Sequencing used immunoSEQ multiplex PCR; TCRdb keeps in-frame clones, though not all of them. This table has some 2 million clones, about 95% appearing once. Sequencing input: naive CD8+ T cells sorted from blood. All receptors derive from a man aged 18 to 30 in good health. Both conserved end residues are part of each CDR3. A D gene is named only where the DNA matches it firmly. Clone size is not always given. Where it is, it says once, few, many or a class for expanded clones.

CDR3aa: CASSLGGASYEQYF; CDR3nt: TGCGCCAGCAGCCTGGGGGGCGCATCCTACGAGCAGTACTTC; d_gene: .; v_gene: TRBV4-1; j_gene: TRBJ2-7; abundance: .
CDR3aa: CSVDGLAGHNEQFF; CDR3nt: TGCAGCGTCGACGGACTAGCGGGTCACAATGAGCAGTTCTTC; d_gene: TRBD2; v_gene: TRBV29-1; j_gene: TRBJ2-1; abundance: .
CDR3aa: CASSFFSRGMYEQYF; CDR3nt: TGTGCCAGCAGCTTCTTCTCCAGGGGAATGTACGAGCAGTACTTC; d_gene: .; v_gene: TRBV5-4; j_gene: TRBJ2-7; abundance: .
CDR3aa: CASSPTEGEGHEQFF; CDR3nt: TGTGCCAGCAGCCCCACTGAGGGTGAGGGGCATGAGCAGTTCTTC; d_gene: .; v_gene: TRBV13; j_gene: TRBJ2-1; abundance: .
CDR3aa: CASGGNYGYTF; CDR3nt: TGTGCCAGCGGGGGGAACTATGGCTACACCTTC; d_gene: .; v_gene: TRBV28; j_gene: TRBJ1-2; abundance: .
CDR3aa: CASSPTDRVPSPLHF; CDR3nt: TGTGCCAGCAGCCCCACCGACAGGGTCCCTTCACCCCTCCACTTT; d_gene: TRBD1; v_gene: TRBV7-9; j_gene: TRBJ1-6; abundance: .
CDR3aa: CASSLEAVPYEQYF; CDR3nt: TGTGCCAGCAGTCTGGAGGCAGTCCCCTACGAGCAGTACTTC; d_gene: .; v_gene: TRBV27; j_gene: TRBJ2-7; abundance: .
CDR3aa: CASSPLAGSSYEQYF; CDR3nt: TGTGCCAGCAGCCCCTTAGCGGGAAGCTCCTACGAGCAGTACTTC; d_gene: TRBD2; v_gene: TRBV5-4; j_gene: TRBJ2-7; abundance: .
CDR3aa: CASSQDLNGRVYNEQFF; CDR3nt: TGCGCCAGCAGCCAAGATTTGAACGGGAGAGTTTACAATGAGCAGTTCTTC; d_gene: .; v_gene: TRBV4-3; j_gene: TRBJ2-1; abundance: .
CDR3aa: CASSMGSYEQYF; CDR3nt: TGTGCCAGCAGCATGGGAAGCTACGAGCAGTACTTC; d_gene: .; v_gene: TRBV7-9; j_gene: TRBJ2-7; abundance: .
CDR3aa: CASSQVIRGAYNEQFF; CDR3nt: TGCGCCAGCAGCCAAGTAATTAGGGGCGCTTACAATGAGCAGTTCTTC; d_gene: .; v_gene: TRBV4-3; j_gene: TRBJ2-1; abundance: .
CDR3aa: CASSERKGGSNEQFF; CDR3nt: TGCGCCAGCAGTGAGAGGAAAGGCGGGAGCAATGAGCAGTTCTTC; d_gene: TRBD2; v_gene: TRBV10-1; j_gene: TRBJ2-1; abundance: once
CDR3aa: CSVEVGQGIYEQYF; CDR3nt: TGCAGCGTTGAAGTTGGACAGGGAATCTACGAGCAGTACTTC; d_gene: TRBD1; v_gene: TRBV29-1; j_gene: TRBJ2-7; abundance: .
CDR3aa: CASSQPLMNTEAFF; CDR3nt: TGCGCCAGCAGCCAGCCACTAATGAACACTGAAGCTTTCTTT; d_gene: .; v_gene: TRBV4-1; j_gene: TRBJ1-1; abundance: .
CDR3aa: CASSDKGSPRSPLHF; CDR3nt: TGCGCCAGCAGTGACAAAGGTAGCCCTCGGTCACCCCTCCACTTT; d_gene: .; v_gene: TRBV4-3; j_gene: TRBJ1-6; abundance: .
CDR3aa: CASSPGLAEETQYF; CDR3nt: TGTGCCAGCAGCCCGGGACTAGCGGAAGAGACCCAGTACTTC; d_gene: TRBD2; v_gene: TRBV5-6; j_gene: TRBJ2-5; abundance: .
CDR3aa: CASSQDPWAGAGELFF; CDR3nt: TGCGCCAGCAGCCAAGACCCCTGGGCAGGAGCCGGGGAGCTGTTTTTT; d_gene: .; v_gene: TRBV4-1; j_gene: TRBJ2-2; abundance: .
CDR3aa: CSVEPGYGQPQHF; CDR3nt: TGCAGCGTTGAACCAGGTTATGGTCAGCCCCAGCATTTT; d_gene: .; v_gene: TRBV29-1; j_gene: TRBJ1-5; abundance: .